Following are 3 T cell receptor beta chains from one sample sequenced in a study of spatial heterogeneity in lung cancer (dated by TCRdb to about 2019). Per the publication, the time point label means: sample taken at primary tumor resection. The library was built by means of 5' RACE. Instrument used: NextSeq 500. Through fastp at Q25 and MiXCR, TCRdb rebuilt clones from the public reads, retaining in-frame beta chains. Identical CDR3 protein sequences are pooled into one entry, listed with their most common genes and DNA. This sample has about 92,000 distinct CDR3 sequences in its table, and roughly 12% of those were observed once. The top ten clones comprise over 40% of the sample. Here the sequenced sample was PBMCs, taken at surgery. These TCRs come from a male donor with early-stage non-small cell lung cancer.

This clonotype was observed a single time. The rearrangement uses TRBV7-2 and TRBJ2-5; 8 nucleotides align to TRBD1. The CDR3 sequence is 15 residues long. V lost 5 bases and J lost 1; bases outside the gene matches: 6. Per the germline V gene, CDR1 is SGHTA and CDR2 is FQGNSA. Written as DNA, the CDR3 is TGTGCCAGCAGCCCCGGACAGGGTGTCCAAGAGACCCAGTACTTC. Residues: CASSPGQGVQETQYF.

The CDR3 sequence: CASSNAPSGGQETQYF. For the CDR3, the DNA is TGTGCCAGCAGCAATGCGCCTAGCGGGGGCCAAGAGACCCAGTACTTC. The chain is built from TRBV7-2 and TRBJ2-5; 10 positions agree with TRBD2. This CDR3 is 16 amino acids long. Germline values: CDR1 SGHTA, CDR2 FQGNSA. V lost 5 bases to trimming and J lost 1 base; unmatched junction nucleotides: 7.

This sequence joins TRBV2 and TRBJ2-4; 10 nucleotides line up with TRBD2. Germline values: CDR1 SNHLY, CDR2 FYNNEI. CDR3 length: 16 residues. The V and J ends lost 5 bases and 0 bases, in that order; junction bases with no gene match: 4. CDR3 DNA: TGTGCCAGCAGTCGGACTAGCGGAATAGCCAAAAACATTCAGTACTTC. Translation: CASSRTSGIAKNIQYF.